The next 32 T cell receptor beta chains were all read from a single sample in a study of beta chain features in type 1 diabetes. Study outcomes and limitations: People with Type 1 diabetes carried modestly yet significantly shorter TCRB CDR3s in all four CD4+ subsets.

Their specific antigens are unknown. Expressed TCRB transcripts were sequenced because the isolated RNA had all been reverse transcribed beforehand. The repertoire was sequenced with immunoSEQ multiplex PCR; TCRdb's copy has only in-frame clones and lacks some. Here the sample spans roughly 300,000 clones, over 7% being singletons. Sequenced: central memory CD4+ T cells from blood. Receptors were obtained from a man aged 25 to 40 with type 1 diabetes.

The table lists this clone with a few counts. The chain links TRBV5-6 to TRBJ1-2; D might be TRBD1 (5 bases). Germline V CDR1 and CDR2: SGHDT, YYEEEE. Trimming removed 1 base at V and 11 bases at J, with 15 bases between. This CDR3 region has 13 residues. The CDR3, as DNA: TGTGCCAGCAGCTTGAGCCGGGACTTGGGGTACACCTTC. Translation gives CASSLSRDLGYTF. The full variable domain, in which reference TRBV5-6 and TRBJ1-2 provide the parts outside the CDR3, is DAGVTQSPTHLIKTRGQQVTLRCSPKSGHDTVSWYQQALGQGPQFIFQYYEEEERQRGNFPDRFSGHQFPNYSSELNVNALLLGDSALYLCASSLSRDLGYTFGSGTRLTVV.

The J gene is TRBJ2-7, the V gene TRBV14; D gene uncertain. Germline V gives CDR1 SGHDN, CDR2 FVKESK. The CDR3 runs 13 residues. V gave up 1 base and J gave up 4 bases, with 8 bases separating them. CDR3 coding DNA: TGTGCCAGCAGCCAAGTTTCCCAATACGAGCAGTACTTC. Translated, it gives CASSQVSQYEQYF.

The chain employs TRBV7-2 and TRBJ2-5; D is perhaps TRBD2 (5 bases). CDR1 is SGHTA, CDR2 FQGNSA, per germline. V lost 4 bases and J 5 bases, leaving 17 bases between the germline ends. The CDR3 has 15 residues. The CDR3 bases are TGTGCCAGCAGCTCCCCAGCGGTGAGATGGGAGACCCAGTACTTC. This encodes CASSSPAVRWETQYF.

This clone was seen more than once but under ten times. The V gene is TRBV2, the J gene TRBJ2-1, with a weak D call TRBD1 (6 bases). Looked up from germline, CDR1 is SNHLY and CDR2 is FYNNEI. The CDR3 spans 15 residues. V was shortened by 2 bases and J by 5 bases, with 13 bases between the two germline ends. The CDR3 DNA follows: TGTGCCAGCAGTGAAAAACGCGCAGGGGACAATGAGCAGTTCTTC. It is translated as CASSEKRAGDNEQFF.

The chain has TRBV5-6 and TRBJ1-1; 7 bases line up with TRBD1. The CDR3 contains 15 residues. Looked up from germline, CDR1 is SGHDT and CDR2 is YYEEEE. V lost 1 base to trimming and J lost 4 bases; unmatched junction nucleotides: 7. CDR3 amino acids: CASSLFQGVGTEAFF. The CDR3 DNA reads as TGTGCCAGCAGCTTGTTTCAGGGGGTAGGCACTGAAGCTTTCTTT.

This clone has only a few counts. The chain is built from TRBV5-1 and TRBJ1-2, with 7 nucleotides matching TRBD1. Germline CDR1 SGHRS, CDR2 YFSETQ. The length of the CDR3 is 14 residues. With 2 bases clipped from V and 3 bases from J, the junction kept 4 bases outside the gene matches. CDR3 nucleotide sequence: TGCGCCAGCAGCTTAGGGGGCGCGGACTATGGCTACACCTTC. Translation: CASSLGGADYGYTF.

This clone was seen only a few times. The chain carries TRBV19 and TRBJ2-7; D is unclear. The ends were cut back, 6 bases at V and 3 bases at J, with 12 bases in the middle. The CDR3 runs 13 residues. Germline V gives CDR1 LNHDA, CDR2 SQIVND (reference sequence). CDR3 loop: CASSRQLSYEQYF. DNA for the CDR3: TGTGCCAGTAGCCGGCAGTTAAGCTACGAGCAGTACTTC. Together with reference TRBV19 and TRBJ2-7, the CDR3 gives the full variable domain: DGGITQSPKYLFRKEGQNVTLSCEQNLNHDAMYWYRQDPGQGLRLIYYSQIVNDFQKGDIAEGYSVSREKKESFPLTVTSAQKNPTAFYLCASSRQLSYEQYFGPGTRLTVT.

The V call is TRBV7-2, the J call TRBJ2-7; 7 bases are a match to TRBD2. Germline lookup yields CDR1 SGHTA and CDR2 FQGNSA. The V gene end was trimmed by 5 bases and the J gene end by 4 bases; junction bases not matched to a gene: 8. The CDR3 has 14 amino acids. In DNA form, the CDR3 reads TGTGCCAGCAGCACAGACCGGGGGGTTTACGAGCAGTACTTC. It encodes CASSTDRGVYEQYF.

This clone has more than one count but fewer than ten. V usage is TRBV5-4 and J usage is TRBJ2-3, with D hard to call. CDR1 SGHNT and CDR2 YYREEE come from the germline V gene (reference sequence). Deletions cut 0 bases from V and 7 bases from J, with 12 bases between. There are 14 residues in the CDR3. CDR3 in DNA: TGTGCCAGCAGCTTGGCTCAGCCTGGGAATACGCAGTATTTT. Translated, it gives CASSLAQPGNTQYF.

For the CDR3, the DNA is TGCGCCAGCAGCTTGTCGGGCGGACAGCCCCAGCATTTT. Translating gives CASSLSGGQPQHF. The genes are TRBV5-1 and TRBJ1-5; D gene uncertain. Germline-derived CDR1 and CDR2 are SGHRS and YFSETQ. CDR3 length: 13 residues. Trimming stripped 1 base from V and 7 bases from J, with 9 bases between.

The table lists this clone with a few counts. The chain employs TRBV2 and TRBJ1-5; the D is unclear. The V end lost 2 bases, the J end lost 10 bases, and 12 bases lay between the germline ends. The V gene's germline CDR1 is SNHLY and CDR2 FYNNEI. This CDR3 spans 13 amino acids. This CDR3 is CASSETRDAPQHF. In nucleotides, the CDR3 is TGTGCCAGCAGTGAAACGAGAGACGCACCCCAGCATTTT.

The chain is built from TRBV4-3 and TRBJ2-6, with D perhaps matching TRBD1 or TRBD2 (5 bases each). CDR1 is LGHNA, CDR2 YSLEER, per germline. Trimming pared 0 bases from V and 2 bases from J, leaving 17 bases between. This CDR3 has 19 amino acids. The CDR3 DNA reads as TGCGCCAGCAGCCAAGAGAGTGGCTCCGGGGCGGCTGGGGCCAACGTCCTGACTTTC. As protein: CASSQESGSGAAGANVLTF.

The V call is TRBV6-5, the J call TRBJ2-3, with D unresolved. The CDR3 extends over 14 amino acids. Germline V gene data show CDR1 as MNHEY and CDR2 as SVGAGI. The V end lost 0 bases, the J end lost 2 bases, and 6 bases lay between the germline ends. The CDR3 spells CASSYSQPTDTQYF. CDR3 DNA: TGTGCCAGCAGTTACTCGCAACCCACAGATACGCAGTATTTT.

Only a few counts were recorded for this clone. CDR3: CASRGTSGGTSTDTQYF. CDR3 coding DNA: TGTGCCAGCCGGGGGACTAGCGGGGGTACTAGCACAGATACGCAGTATTTT. The chain uses TRBV7-2 and TRBJ2-3; TRBD2 matches at 14 bases. The CDR3 sequence is 17 residues long. Germline V gene sequence: CDR1 SGHTA, CDR2 FQGNSA. V shed 8 bases, J shed 0 bases, and the junction held 7 bases outside the gene matches.

This clone has a handful of counts. The rearrangement links TRBV27 to TRBJ2-5; 8 nucleotides agree with TRBD2. The ends lost 4 bases at V and 5 bases at J; junction bases unmatched: 6. Looked up from germline, CDR1 is MNHEY and CDR2 is SMNVEV (reference sequence). This CDR3 is built from 14 residues. The chain's CDR3 is CASSSRTSPETQYF. CDR3 DNA: TGTGCCAGCAGTTCTCGGACTAGCCCGGAGACCCAGTACTTC.

The rearrangement joins TRBV2 to TRBJ1-2; D unresolved. V was pared by 3 bases and J by 9 bases, with 14 bases between. The germline CDR1 and CDR2 sequences are SNHLY and FYNNEI. The CDR3 has 13 amino acids. The CDR3 sequence is CASSDRSGGRYTF. The CDR3 bases are TGTGCCAGCAGTGACAGGAGTGGAGGACGCTACACCTTC.

The J gene is TRBJ1-1, the V gene TRBV6-5; D gene ambiguous. This CDR3 is 13 amino acids long. The V end lost 2 bases, the J end lost 3 bases, and 7 bases lay between the germline ends. Germline V CDR1 and CDR2: MNHEY, SVGAGI. CDR3 sequence (DNA): TGTGCCAGCAGTTACGTGCGGTACACTGAAGCTTTCTTT. Translating gives CASSYVRYTEAFF.

V is TRBV5-1 and J is TRBJ2-1, with D uncertain. Deletions cut 0 bases from V and 0 bases from J, with 7 bases between. Looked up from germline, CDR1 is SGHRS and CDR2 is YFSETQ. The length of the CDR3 is 15 residues. CDR3 sequence (DNA): TGCGCCAGCAGCTTGGACATCGCCTCCTACAATGAGCAGTTCTTC. Its translation: CASSLDIASYNEQFF.

The CDR3: CASSQEGVRADTQYF. The DNA of the CDR3 is TGCGCCAGCAGCCAAGAAGGGGTCCGGGCAGATACGCAGTATTTT. This rearrangement joins TRBV4-3 to TRBJ2-3, with D possibly being TRBD1 (5 bases). The CDR3 has 15 residues. Germline V lookup: CDR1 LGHNA, CDR2 YSLEER. Trimming removed 0 bases from V and 4 bases from J, with 11 bases in between.

As for this clone: A much larger clone differs by one base, so this may be a read error. Other DNA sequences in this specimen translate into the identical CDR3. This chain connects TRBV7-2 to TRBJ2-6, with no clear D. In germline, CDR1 is SGHTA, CDR2 FQGNSA. Trimming stripped 1 base from V and 0 bases from J, with 4 bases between. The CDR3 is 15 residues long. The CDR3 DNA reads as TGTGCCAGCAGCTTAGACATCTCTGGGGCCAACGTCCTGACTTTC. It translates to CASSLDISGANVLTF. Combining the CDR3 with reference TRBV7-2 and TRBJ2-6 gives the whole variable domain GAGVSQSPSNKVTEKGKDVELRCDPISGHTALYWYRQSLGQGLEFLIYFQGNSAPDKSGLPSDRFSAERTGGSVSTLTIQRTQQEDSAVYLCASSLDISGANVLTFGAGSRLTVL.

Here the CDR3 DNA reads TGCGCCAGCAGCACTGACAGCACAGATACGCAGTATTTT. This translates into CASSTDSTDTQYF. The chain combines TRBV4-1 with TRBJ2-3; no clear D gene. The CDR3 totals 13 residues. Germline CDR1 and CDR2: MGHRA and YSYEKL. V lost 5 bases and J lost 0, with 6 bases in between.

This clone was observed a handful of times. This chain joins TRBV28 and TRBJ2-2; no definite D call. Germline CDR1 and CDR2: MDHEN and SYDVKM. V shed 4 bases and J shed 4 bases, with 16 bases lying between them. This CDR3 comprises 16 residues. Here the CDR3 DNA reads TGTGCCAGCAGTTCCTCCCTCCGCACACTCACCGGGGAGCTGTTTTTT. Protein sequence: CASSSSLRTLTGELFF. Looking up the rest from reference TRBV28 and TRBJ2-2 gives the full variable domain: DVKVTQSSRYLVKRTGEKVFLECVQDMDHENMFWYRQDPGLGLRLIYFSYDVKMKEKGDIPEGYSVSREKKERFSLILESASTNQTSMYLCASSSSLRTLTGELFFGEGSRLTVL.

The rearrangement links TRBV5-1 to TRBJ1-2; D is unresolved. CDR3 size: 14 residues. Germline CDR1 and CDR2: SGHRS and YFSETQ. Trimming took off 0 bases at V and 0 bases at J, with 6 bases between the two ends. The CDR3 bases are TGCGCCAGCAGCTTGGACGTTTCTAACTATGGCTACACCTTC. Protein sequence: CASSLDVSNYGYTF.

V is TRBV20-1 and J is TRBJ1-2; D unclear. Trimming pared 5 bases from V and 3 bases from J, leaving 7 bases between. The germline V gene encodes CDR1 DFQATT and CDR2 SNEGSKA (reference sequence). This CDR3 spans 11 amino acids. The CDR3 reads CSAESHYGYTF. In nucleotides, the CDR3 is TGCAGTGCTGAGTCCCACTATGGCTACACCTTC.

This clone has a handful of counts. The rearrangement joins TRBV7-9 to TRBJ1-1, with 7 bases lining up with TRBD1. The CDR3 totals 14 residues. V dropped 4 bases and J dropped 5; count of bases not matched to a gene: 7. CDR1 and CDR2 (germline): SEHNR, FQNEAQ (reference sequence). The CDR3 region is CASSSQGGTTEAFF. Here the CDR3 DNA reads TGTGCCAGCAGCTCCCAAGGGGGCACTACTGAAGCTTTCTTT.

The genes are TRBV6-1 and TRBJ1-2, with a tentative D call TRBD1 (5 bases). Germline V gene lookup returns CDR1 MNHNS and CDR2 SASEGT. V shed 6 bases and J shed 10 bases, with 12 bases lying between them. The CDR3 loop spans 11 amino acids. CDR3 DNA: TGTGCCAGCAGGCAGGGTCCCGTCTACACCTTC. Protein product: CASRQGPVYTF.

Only a few counts were recorded for this clone. The rearrangement joins TRBV29-1 to TRBJ1-2; 8 positions agree with TRBD1. Trimming took 3 bases from V and 4 from J; bases not matched to a gene: 10. The CDR3 extends over 15 amino acids. Germline-derived CDR1 and CDR2 are SQVTM and ANQGSEA. DNA for the CDR3: TGCAGCGTTGACAGCCCAGGGGGCGATGCCTATGGCTACACCTTC. Protein: CSVDSPGGDAYGYTF.

The genes are TRBV6-5 and TRBJ1-2; possible D gene TRBD1, 5 bases. This CDR3 spans 15 amino acids. V shed 5 bases and J shed 4 bases, with 17 bases lying between them. Per the germline V gene, CDR1 is MNHEY and CDR2 is SVGAGI. CDR3 DNA: TGTGCCAGCAGTCCGCGACAGAGAATGGGCTATGGCTACACCTTC. This gives the protein CASSPRQRMGYGYTF.

This clone was picked up many times. V usage is TRBV30 and J usage is TRBJ2-3; either TRBD1 or TRBD2 may supply D (5 bases each). Germline CDR1 reads GTSNPN; CDR2 reads SVGIG (reference sequence). The CDR3 length is 12 residues. The V end was cut by 4 bases, the J end by 3 bases, with 8 bases between. CDR3 bases: TGTGCCTGGACAGGGAGAACAGATACGCAGTATTTT. Its protein is CAWTGRTDTQYF.

This clone has more than one count but fewer than ten. The chain carries TRBV29-1 and TRBJ2-5; no firm D call. V lost 5 bases to trimming and J lost 2 bases, with 3 bases between them. Germline V gene lookup returns CDR1 SQVTM and CDR2 ANQGSEA. The CDR3 has 10 residues. CDR3 DNA: TGCAGCGTTACACAAGAGACCCAGTACTTC. Residues: CSVTQETQYF.

There are a few counts of this clone. The CDR3 coding sequence is TGTGCCAGCAGTGTCAGGAGCGCCGGGGAGCTGTTTTTT. Translated, it gives CASSVRSAGELFF. V gene TRBV6-4 combines with J gene TRBJ2-2; D gene ambiguous. The CDR3 runs 13 residues. Germline loops: CDR1 MRHNA, CDR2 SNTAGT. The V and J ends lost 4 bases and 6 bases respectively, with 9 bases between them.

This clone was counted between two and nine times. Other DNA variants within this sample encode the same CDR3. V gene TRBV6-5 combines with J gene TRBJ1-1; TRBD1 matches at 7 bases. With 2 bases clipped from V and 3 bases from J, the junction kept 0 bases outside the gene matches. Germline-derived CDR1 and CDR2 are MNHEY and SVGAGI. The CDR3 totals 13 residues. The chain's CDR3 is CASSYQGDTEAFF. The CDR3, as DNA: TGTGCCAGCAGTTACCAGGGGGACACTGAAGCTTTCTTT.